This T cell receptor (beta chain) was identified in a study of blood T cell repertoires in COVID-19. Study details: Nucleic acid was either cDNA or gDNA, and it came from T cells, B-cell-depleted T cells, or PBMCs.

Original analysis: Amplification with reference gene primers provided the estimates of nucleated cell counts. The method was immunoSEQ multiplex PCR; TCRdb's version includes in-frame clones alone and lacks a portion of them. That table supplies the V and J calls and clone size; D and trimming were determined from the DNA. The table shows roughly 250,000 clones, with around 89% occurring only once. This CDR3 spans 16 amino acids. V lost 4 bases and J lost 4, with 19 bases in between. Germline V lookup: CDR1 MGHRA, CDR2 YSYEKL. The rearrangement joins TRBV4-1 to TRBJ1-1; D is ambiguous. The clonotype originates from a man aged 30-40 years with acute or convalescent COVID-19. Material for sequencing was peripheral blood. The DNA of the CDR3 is TGCGCCAGCAGCCTTCTACTCGCGCGGAAGGTCACTGAAGCTTTCTTT. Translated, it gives CASSLLLARKVTEAFF.